This T cell receptor beta chain comes out of a study of shared clonotypes between healthy human individuals. Study outcomes and limitations: Among non-shared clonotypes, generation probabilities were lower than among those shared by all four donors. The small donor group covered limited genetic and exposure diversity. Clonotype sharing across several donors was observed for 4% to 6.5% of naive CD4 clonotypes. Large sequencing depth failed to make sorted-subset sequencing complete, rarefaction showed.

Sequencing was performed with immunoSEQ multiplex PCR; in TCRdb, only in-frame clones are kept and a portion is missing. The data show more than 2,000,000 clones, 90% to 95% seen once. This clone is a singleton in its sample. The antigen remains undetermined. This sample includes further DNA sequences coding for the same CDR3. The CDR3 contains 15 residues. CDR1 and CDR2 (germline): MNHEY, SVGAGI. After removal of 2 bases from V and 1 base from J, the junction contained 2 bases not matched to a gene. V is TRBV6-5 and J is TRBJ2-3; 8 nucleotides line up with TRBD2. Sequenced: naive CD4+ T cells from PBMCs. Described subset: CD45RA+ positively selected. The TCR sequence derives from a man in his late teens or twenties in good health. Some clones in this sample may be carry-over from other donors' samples. The DNA of the CDR3 is TGTGCCAGCAGTTACGGGCGGGGGGGCACAGATACGCAGTATTTT. It translates to CASSYGRGGTDTQYF.